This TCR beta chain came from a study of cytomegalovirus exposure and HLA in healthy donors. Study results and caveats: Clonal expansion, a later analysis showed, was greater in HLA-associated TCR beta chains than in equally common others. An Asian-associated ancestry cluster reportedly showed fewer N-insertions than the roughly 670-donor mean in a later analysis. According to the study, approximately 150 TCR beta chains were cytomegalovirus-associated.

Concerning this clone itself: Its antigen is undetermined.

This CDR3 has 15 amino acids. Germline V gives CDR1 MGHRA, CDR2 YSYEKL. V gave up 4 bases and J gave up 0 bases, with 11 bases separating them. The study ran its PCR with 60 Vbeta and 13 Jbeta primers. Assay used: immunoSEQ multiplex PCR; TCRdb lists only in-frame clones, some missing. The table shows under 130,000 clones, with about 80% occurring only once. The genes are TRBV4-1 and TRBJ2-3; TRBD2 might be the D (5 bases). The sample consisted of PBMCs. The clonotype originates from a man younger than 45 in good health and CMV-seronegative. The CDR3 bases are TGCGCCAGCAGCCGGGCTAGCAGTAGCACAGATACGCAGTATTTT. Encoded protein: CASSRASSSTDTQYF.